The source of this T cell receptor (beta chain) is a study of cytomegalovirus exposure and HLA in healthy donors. Primers included in the PCR were 60 Vbeta and 13 Jbeta primers. Some clones are missing from TCRdb's copy, which holds only in-frame ones; the method was immunoSEQ multiplex PCR. The sample holds under 150,000 clones, over 60% seen once. Trimming removed 0 bases from V and 6 bases from J; junction bases left unmatched: 7. Germline CDR1 and CDR2: MNHEY and SVGAGI. This CDR3 contains 16 residues. The chain has TRBV6-5 and TRBJ2-2, with TRBD2 matching over 7 bases. The sample consisted of PBMCs. The sequence came from a human donor in good health. In DNA form, the CDR3 reads TGTGCCAGCAGTTACTCGTTGGGGGGGGTCCCCGGGGAGCTGTTTTTT. Translating gives CASSYSLGGVPGELFF.